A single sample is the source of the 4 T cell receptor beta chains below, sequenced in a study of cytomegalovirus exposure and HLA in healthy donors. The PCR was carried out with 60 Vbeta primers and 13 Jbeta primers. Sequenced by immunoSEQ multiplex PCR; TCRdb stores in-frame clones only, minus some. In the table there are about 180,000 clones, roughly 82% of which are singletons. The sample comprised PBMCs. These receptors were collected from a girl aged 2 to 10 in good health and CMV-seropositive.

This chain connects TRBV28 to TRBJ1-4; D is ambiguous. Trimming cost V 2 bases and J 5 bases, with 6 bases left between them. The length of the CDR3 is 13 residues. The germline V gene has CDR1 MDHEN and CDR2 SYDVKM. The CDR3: CASSLGVNEKLFF. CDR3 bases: TGTGCCAGCAGTTTAGGAGTAAATGAAAAACTGTTTTTT. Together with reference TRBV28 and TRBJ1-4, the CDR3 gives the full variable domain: DVKVTQSSRYLVKRTGEKVFLECVQDMDHENMFWYRQDPGLGLRLIYFSYDVKMKEKGDIPEGYSVSREKKERFSLILESASTNQTSMYLCASSLGVNEKLFFGSGTQLSVL.

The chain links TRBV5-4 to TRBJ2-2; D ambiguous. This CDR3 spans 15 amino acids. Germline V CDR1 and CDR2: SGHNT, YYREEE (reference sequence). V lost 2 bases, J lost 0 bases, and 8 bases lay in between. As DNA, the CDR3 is TGTGCCAGCAGCTTCCCCGCGGCGAACACCGGGGAGCTGTTTTTT. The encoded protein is CASSFPAANTGELFF.

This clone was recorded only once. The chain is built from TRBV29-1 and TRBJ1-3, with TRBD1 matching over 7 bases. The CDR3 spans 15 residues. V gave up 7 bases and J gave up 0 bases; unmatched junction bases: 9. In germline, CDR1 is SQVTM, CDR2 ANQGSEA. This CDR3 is CSAWTGDSSGNTIYF. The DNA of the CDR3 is TGCAGCGCATGGACAGGCGATAGCTCTGGAAACACCATATATTTT.

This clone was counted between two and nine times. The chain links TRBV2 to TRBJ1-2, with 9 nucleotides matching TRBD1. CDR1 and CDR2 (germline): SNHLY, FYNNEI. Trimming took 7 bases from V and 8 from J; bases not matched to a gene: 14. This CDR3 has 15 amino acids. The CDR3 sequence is CASTLDRDRVGGYTF. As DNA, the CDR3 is TGTGCCAGCACCCTTGACCGGGACAGGGTGGGCGGCTACACCTTC.